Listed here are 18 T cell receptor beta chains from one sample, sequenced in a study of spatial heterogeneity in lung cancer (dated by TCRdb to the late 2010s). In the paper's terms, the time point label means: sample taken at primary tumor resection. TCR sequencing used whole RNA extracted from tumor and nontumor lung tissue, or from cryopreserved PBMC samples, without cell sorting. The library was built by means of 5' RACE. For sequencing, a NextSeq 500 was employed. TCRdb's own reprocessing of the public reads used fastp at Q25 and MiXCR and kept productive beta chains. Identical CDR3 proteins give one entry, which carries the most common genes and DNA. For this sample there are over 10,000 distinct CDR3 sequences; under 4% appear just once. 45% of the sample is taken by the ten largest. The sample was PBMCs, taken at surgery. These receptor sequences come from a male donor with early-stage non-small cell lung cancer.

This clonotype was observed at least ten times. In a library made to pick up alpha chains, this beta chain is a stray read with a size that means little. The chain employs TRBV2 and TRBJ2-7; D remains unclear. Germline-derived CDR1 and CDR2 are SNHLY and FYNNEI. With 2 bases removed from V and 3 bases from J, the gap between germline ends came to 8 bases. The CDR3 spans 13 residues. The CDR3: CASSEFLRYEQYF. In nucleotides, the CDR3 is TGTGCCAGCAGTGAATTTCTTCGCTACGAGCAGTACTTC.

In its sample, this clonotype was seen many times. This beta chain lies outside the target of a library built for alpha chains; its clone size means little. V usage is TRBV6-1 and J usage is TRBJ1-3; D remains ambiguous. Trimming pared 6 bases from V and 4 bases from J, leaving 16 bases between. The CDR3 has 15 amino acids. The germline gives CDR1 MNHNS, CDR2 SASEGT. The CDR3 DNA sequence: TGTGCCAGCAGAGGCCTCACGTCCTGGGGAAACACCATATATTTT. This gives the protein CASRGLTSWGNTIYF.

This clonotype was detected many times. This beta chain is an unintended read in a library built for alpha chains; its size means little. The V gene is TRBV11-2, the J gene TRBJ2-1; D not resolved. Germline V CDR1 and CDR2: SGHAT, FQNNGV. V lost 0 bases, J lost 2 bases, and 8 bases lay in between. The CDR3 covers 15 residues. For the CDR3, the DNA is TGTGCCAGCAGCTTAGATCCATCTACCTACAATGAGCAGTTCTTC. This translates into CASSLDPSTYNEQFF.

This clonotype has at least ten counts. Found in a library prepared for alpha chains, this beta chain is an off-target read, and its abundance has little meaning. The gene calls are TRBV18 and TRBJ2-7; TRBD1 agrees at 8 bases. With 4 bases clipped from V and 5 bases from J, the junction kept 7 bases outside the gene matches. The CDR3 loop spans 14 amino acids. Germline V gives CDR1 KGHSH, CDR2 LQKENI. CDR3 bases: TGTGCCAGCTCACGAGAGACAGGGGTAGACGAGCAGTACTTC. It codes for CASSRETGVDEQYF.

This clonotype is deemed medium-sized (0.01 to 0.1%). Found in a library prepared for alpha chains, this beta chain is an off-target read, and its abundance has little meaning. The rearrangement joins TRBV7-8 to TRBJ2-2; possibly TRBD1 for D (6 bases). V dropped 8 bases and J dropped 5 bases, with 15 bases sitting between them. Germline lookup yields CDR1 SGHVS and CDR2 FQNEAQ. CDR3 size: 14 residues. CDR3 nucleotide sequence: TGTGCCAGCGGACAGTTTAAGGCTACCGGGGAGCTGTTTTTT. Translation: CASGQFKATGELFF. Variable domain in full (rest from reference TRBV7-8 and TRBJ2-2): GAGVSQSPRYKVAKRGQDVALRCDPISGHVSLFWYQQALGQGPEFLTYFQNEAQLDKSGLPSDRFFAERPEGSVSTLKIQRTQQEDSAVYLCASGQFKATGELFFGEGSRLTVL.

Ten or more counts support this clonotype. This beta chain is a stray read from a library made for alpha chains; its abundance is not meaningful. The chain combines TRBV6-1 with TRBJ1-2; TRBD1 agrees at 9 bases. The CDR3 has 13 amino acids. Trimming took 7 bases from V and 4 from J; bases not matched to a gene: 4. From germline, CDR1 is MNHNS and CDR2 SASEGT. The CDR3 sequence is CASNTGGFYGYTF. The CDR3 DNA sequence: TGTGCCAGCAATACAGGGGGCTTCTATGGCTACACCTTC.

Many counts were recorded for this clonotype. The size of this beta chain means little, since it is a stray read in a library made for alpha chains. CDR3: CASSSQGGGTDTQYF. The CDR3 DNA reads as TGTGCCAGCAGCTCCCAAGGTGGGGGCACAGATACGCAGTATTTT. V gene TRBV7-2 combines with J gene TRBJ2-3; D is uncertain. Germline assignment: CDR1 SGHTA and CDR2 FQGNSA. CDR3 length equals 15 residues. The V gene lost 4 bases and the J gene lost 1 base, with 12 bases spanning the gap.

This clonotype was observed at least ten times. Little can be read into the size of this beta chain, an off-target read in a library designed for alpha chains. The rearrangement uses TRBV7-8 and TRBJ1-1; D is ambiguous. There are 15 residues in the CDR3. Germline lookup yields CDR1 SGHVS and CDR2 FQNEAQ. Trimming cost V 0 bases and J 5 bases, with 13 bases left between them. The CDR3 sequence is CASSLALLFRTEAFF. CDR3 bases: TGTGCCAGCAGCTTAGCGCTCCTGTTCCGAACTGAAGCTTTCTTT.

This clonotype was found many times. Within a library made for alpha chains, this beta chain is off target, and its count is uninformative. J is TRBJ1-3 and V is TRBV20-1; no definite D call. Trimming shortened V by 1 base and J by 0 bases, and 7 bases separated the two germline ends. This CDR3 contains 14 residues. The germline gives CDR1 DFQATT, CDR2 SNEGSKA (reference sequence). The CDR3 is CSARVSHSGNTIYF. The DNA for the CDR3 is TGCAGTGCTAGAGTCAGTCACTCTGGAAACACCATATATTTT.

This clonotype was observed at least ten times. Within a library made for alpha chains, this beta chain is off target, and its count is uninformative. CDR3 DNA sequence: TGTGCCAGCAGCGGACTAGCGGTCACAGATACGCAGTATTTT. Translation: CASSGLAVTDTQYF. This rearrangement joins TRBV4-2 to TRBJ2-3; 10 bases align to TRBD2. With V trimmed by 5 bases and J by 2 bases, 1 base remained unmatched. Germline CDR1 is LGHNA and CDR2 is YNFKEQ. CDR3 length: 14 amino acids.

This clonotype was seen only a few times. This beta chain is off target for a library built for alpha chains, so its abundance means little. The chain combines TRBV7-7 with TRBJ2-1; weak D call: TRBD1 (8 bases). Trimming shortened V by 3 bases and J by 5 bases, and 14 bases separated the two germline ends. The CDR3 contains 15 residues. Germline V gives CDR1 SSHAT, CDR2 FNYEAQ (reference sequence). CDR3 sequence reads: CASSFGQGGDNEQFF. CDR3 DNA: TGTGCCAGCAGCTTCGGACAGGGAGGGGACAATGAGCAGTTCTTC.

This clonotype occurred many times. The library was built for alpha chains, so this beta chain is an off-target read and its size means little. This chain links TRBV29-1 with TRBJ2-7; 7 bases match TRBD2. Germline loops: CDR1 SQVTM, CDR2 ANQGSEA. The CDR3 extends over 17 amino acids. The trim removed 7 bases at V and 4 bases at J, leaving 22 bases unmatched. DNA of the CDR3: TGCAGCGCGAAACTCGGCCGGAGGGAGCCGGGGGGTTACGAGCAGTACTTC. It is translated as CSAKLGRREPGGYEQYF.

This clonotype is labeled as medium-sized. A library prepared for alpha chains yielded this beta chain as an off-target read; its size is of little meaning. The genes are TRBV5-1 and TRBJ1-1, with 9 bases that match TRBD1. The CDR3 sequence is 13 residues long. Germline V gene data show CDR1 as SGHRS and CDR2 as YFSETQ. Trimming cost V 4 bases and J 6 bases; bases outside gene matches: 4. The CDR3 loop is CASSVDRGAEAFF. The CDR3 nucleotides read TGCGCCAGCAGCGTGGACAGGGGCGCTGAAGCTTTCTTT.

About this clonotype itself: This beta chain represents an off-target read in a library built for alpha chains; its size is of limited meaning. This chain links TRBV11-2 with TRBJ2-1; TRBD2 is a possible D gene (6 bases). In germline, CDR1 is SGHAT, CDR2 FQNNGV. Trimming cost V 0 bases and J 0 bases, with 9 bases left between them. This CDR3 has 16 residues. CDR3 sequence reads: CASSLDGSPSYNEQFF. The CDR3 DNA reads TGTGCCAGCAGCTTAGACGGGAGCCCCTCCTACAATGAGCAGTTCTTC.

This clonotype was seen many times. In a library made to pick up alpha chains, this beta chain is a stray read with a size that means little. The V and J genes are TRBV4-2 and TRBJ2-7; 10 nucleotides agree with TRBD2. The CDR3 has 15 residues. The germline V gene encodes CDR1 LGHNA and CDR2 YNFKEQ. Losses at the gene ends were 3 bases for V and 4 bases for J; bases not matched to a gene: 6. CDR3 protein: CASSQQRGGSYEQYF. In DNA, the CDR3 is TGTGCCAGCAGCCAGCAGCGGGGGGGTTCTTACGAGCAGTACTTC.

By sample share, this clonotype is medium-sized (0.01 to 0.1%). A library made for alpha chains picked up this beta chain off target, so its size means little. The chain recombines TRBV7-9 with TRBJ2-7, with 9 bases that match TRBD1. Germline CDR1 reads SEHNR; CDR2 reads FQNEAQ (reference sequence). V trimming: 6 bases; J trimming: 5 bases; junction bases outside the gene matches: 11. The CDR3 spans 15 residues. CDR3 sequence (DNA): TGTGCCAGCAGGTCCCGGGACAGGGTTTTCGACGAGCAGTACTTC. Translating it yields CASRSRDRVFDEQYF.

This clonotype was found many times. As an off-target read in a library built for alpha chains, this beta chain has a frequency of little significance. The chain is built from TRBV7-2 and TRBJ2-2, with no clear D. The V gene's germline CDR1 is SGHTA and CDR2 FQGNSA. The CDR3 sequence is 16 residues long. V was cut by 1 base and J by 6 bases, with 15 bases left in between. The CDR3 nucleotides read TGTGCCAGCAGCTTAGTGGGCGGAGCAAGGTCCGGGGAGCTGTTTTTT. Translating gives CASSLVGGARSGELFF. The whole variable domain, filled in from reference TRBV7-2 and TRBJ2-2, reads GAGVSQSPSNKVTEKGKDVELRCDPISGHTALYWYRQSLGQGLEFLIYFQGNSAPDKSGLPSDRFSAERTGGSVSTLTIQRTQQEDSAVYLCASSLVGGARSGELFFGEGSRLTVL.

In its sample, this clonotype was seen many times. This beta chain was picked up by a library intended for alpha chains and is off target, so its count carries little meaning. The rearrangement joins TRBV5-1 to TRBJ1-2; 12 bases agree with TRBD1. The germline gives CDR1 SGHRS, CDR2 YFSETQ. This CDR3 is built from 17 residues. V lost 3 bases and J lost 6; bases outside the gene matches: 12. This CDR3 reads CASSSRRDRGLLDGYTF. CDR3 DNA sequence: TGCGCCAGCAGCTCACGCCGGGACAGGGGGCTTCTGGATGGCTACACCTTC.